This TCR beta chain was identified during a study of vaccination effects on CD4 cells after COVID-19. Some clones are missing from TCRdb's copy, which holds only in-frame ones; the method was immunoSEQ multiplex PCR. The sample carries 47,000 or so clones, 55% to 75% recorded once. Relative to its sample, this clone is medium-sized. Its antigen remains unknown. The culture ran for around 10 days before CD4+ T cells were isolated. As their vaccination, participants received two doses of either BNT162b2 or mRNA-1273. It was on days 3 and 7 that half the medium was replaced with IL-2 medium. Germline CDR1 is DFQATT and CDR2 is SNEGSKA (reference sequence). Trimming shortened V by 3 bases and J by 6 bases, and 12 bases separated the two germline ends. The CDR3 length is 13 residues.

The source material was CD4+ T cells from PBMCs cultured without peptide, sampled after COVID-19 vaccination. The chain joins TRBV20-1 to TRBJ1-5; D may be TRBD1 (5 bases). The TCR was taken from a human donor who received a COVID-19 vaccine. The CDR3 bases are TGCAGTGCTAGTCAGGGTGTTGGTCAGCCCCAGCATTTT. Protein: CSASQGVGQPQHF.